The 11 T cell receptor beta chains listed next were all sequenced from one sample in a study of T cells in Graves' hyperthyroidism and ophthalmopathy. Amplification of TCR beta CDR3 regions used RNA as the template. Primed by the HTBI set, a first-round RT-PCR was run on the TCR CDR3. TCRdb independently ran MiXCR on the multiplex PCR reads; one entry per CDR3 protein. The sample has 500,000 or so distinct CDR3 sequences; 15% to 20% are singletons. The specimen sequenced was blood. These receptors were taken from a woman between 25 and 40 years old with Graves' ophthalmopathy.

This clonotype was observed a few times. This clone may be a read error of a much larger clone one base away. V gene TRBV2 combines with J gene TRBJ2-5; 7 positions match TRBD1. The CDR3 runs 11 residues. From germline, CDR1 is SNHLY and CDR2 FYNNEI. The CDR3 DNA sequence: TGTGCCAGCAGTCAGGGGGAGACCCAGTGCTTC. Its translation: CASSQGETQCF. The full variable domain, in which reference TRBV2 and TRBJ2-5 provide the parts outside the CDR3, is EPEVTQTPSHQVTQMGQEVILRCVPISNHLYFYWYRQILGQKVEFLVSFYNNEISEKSEIFDDQFSVERPDGSNFTLKIRSTKLEDSAMYFCASSQGETQCFGPGTRLLVL.

This clonotype turned up a few times. The rearrangement uses TRBV28 and TRBJ2-7, with a weak D call TRBD2 (5 bases). CDR1 and CDR2 (germline): MDHEN, SYDVKM. The CDR3 consists of 12 residues. V shed 7 bases and J shed 6 bases, with 13 bases lying between them. The CDR3 DNA follows: TGTGCCAGCACCTCCCGCGGGTTCGAGCAGTACTTC. As protein: CASTSRGFEQYF.

This clonotype was seen a few times. The chain couples TRBV28 to TRBJ2-7; 7 bases align to TRBD1. Germline-derived CDR1 and CDR2 are MDHEN and SYDVKM. V was pared by 5 bases and J by 4 bases, with 5 bases of the junction left unmatched. This CDR3 has 13 amino acids. The CDR3, as DNA: TGTGCCAGCAGTGGGACAGAAGTATACGAGCAGTACTTC. This sequence encodes CASSGTEVYEQYF.

This clonotype was recorded many times. The chain employs TRBV6-5 and TRBJ1-1; D not resolved. Germline loops: CDR1 MNHEY, CDR2 SVGAGI. CDR3 length: 13 residues. V lost 0 bases and J 8 bases, leaving 10 bases between the germline ends. The CDR3 sequence is CASSYSSRAEAFF. CDR3 DNA sequence: TGTGCCAGCAGTTACTCGAGTAGGGCAGAAGCTTTCTTT.

The chain uses TRBV19 and TRBJ2-7; 10 bases map to TRBD1. CDR3 length equals 14 residues. Unmatched junction bases numbered 6, after V lost 7 bases and J lost 3 bases. Per the germline V gene, CDR1 is LNHDA and CDR2 is SQIVND (reference sequence). The CDR3 region is CASNNGQGDYEQYF. In DNA, the CDR3 is TGTGCCAGTAATAACGGACAGGGGGACTACGAGCAGTACTTC.

This clonotype was counted ten times or more. The V and J genes are TRBV3-1 and TRBJ2-7; D is ambiguous. CDR3 length: 15 residues. Germline V gene data show CDR1 as LGHDT and CDR2 as YNNKEL (reference sequence). V was trimmed by 1 base and J by 6 bases, leaving 16 bases between them. The CDR3 loop is CASSQVLPDPPEQYF. CDR3 nucleotide sequence: TGTGCCAGCAGCCAAGTACTCCCGGACCCGCCCGAGCAGTACTTC.

The gene calls are TRBV5-5 and TRBJ2-3, with 10 bases matching TRBD2. The germline V gene has CDR1 SGHKS and CDR2 YYEKEE (reference sequence). The CDR3 is 17 residues long. Trimming took 0 bases from V and 0 from J; bases not matched to a gene: 4. The CDR3 bases are TGTGCCAGCAGCTTGGCTCTAGCGGGAGCCAGCACAGATACGCAGTATTTT. It encodes CASSLALAGASTDTQYF.

This clonotype showed up many times. The chain recombines TRBV7-2 with TRBJ2-7; 7 positions match TRBD1. Germline CDR1 and CDR2: SGHTA and FQGNSA. CDR3 length: 15 residues. V was pared by 5 bases and J by 5 bases, with 12 bases of the junction left unmatched. The CDR3 reads CASSPATGKSNEQYF. The DNA of the CDR3 is TGTGCCAGCAGCCCTGCGACAGGGAAGTCCAACGAGCAGTACTTC.

This clonotype has only a few counts. The chain carries TRBV7-8 and TRBJ2-3; 7 bases are a match to TRBD1. The germline V gene encodes CDR1 SGHVS and CDR2 FQNEAQ. CDR3 length: 15 residues. Losses at the gene ends were 5 bases for V and 3 bases for J; bases not matched to a gene: 8. The CDR3 DNA follows: TGTGCCAGCAGCCGAGGGGACAGAGGGACAGATACGCAGTATTTT. Encoded protein: CASSRGDRGTDTQYF.

This clonotype was detected ten times or more. This chain uses TRBV15 with TRBJ2-7; 9 bases align to TRBD2. V gave up 0 bases and J gave up 4 bases; unmatched junction bases: 4. Per the germline V gene, CDR1 is LNHNV and CDR2 is YYDKDF (reference sequence). The CDR3 totals 15 residues. The CDR3: CATSRDPAGGYEQYF. The CDR3, as DNA: TGTGCCACCAGCAGAGATCCGGCGGGGGGGTACGAGCAGTACTTC.

This clonotype was seen ten or more times. The V call is TRBV19, the J call TRBJ2-3; 7 bases map to TRBD2. This CDR3 is 16 amino acids long. V gave up 5 bases and J gave up 1 base; unmatched junction bases: 9. Germline-derived CDR1 and CDR2 are LNHDA and SQIVND (reference sequence). CDR3 coding DNA: TGTGCCAGTAGTCATTTGGCTAGCGGACGCACAGATACGCAGTATTTT. It specifies CASSHLASGRTDTQYF.